This entry lists 30 T cell receptor beta chains sequenced from one sample in a study of breast tumors, draining lymph nodes, adjacent tissues. Axillary draining lymph nodes of breast cancer patients supplied the node samples. TCRdb re-analysed the multiplex PCR reads in MiXCR, keeping a single row per CDR3 protein. The sample has 150,000 to 250,000 distinct CDR3 sequences; roughly 29% are singletons. The sample taken for sequencing was axillary lymph node tissue. All receptors derive from a female donor with breast cancer. Some clones in this sample may be carry-over from other donors' samples.

Regarding this clonotype: At one of its ends the junction is not consistent with the germline gene, which may arise from a read error. The rearrangement joins TRBV4-2 to TRBJ2-3; 12 positions agree with TRBD2. This CDR3 is 19 amino acids long. Looked up from germline, CDR1 is LGHNA and CDR2 is YNFKEQ. The CDR3 DNA is TGTGCCGGCAGCCAACATACTAGCGGGGGGTCCCCCGGCACAGATACGCAGTATTTT. It translates to CAGSQHTSGGSPGTDTQYF.

The J gene is TRBJ2-1, the V gene TRBV18; D is perhaps TRBD1 or TRBD2 (5 bases each). Trimming shortened V by 4 bases and J by 6 bases, and 16 bases separated the two germline ends. CDR1 is KGHSH and CDR2 is LQKENI in the germline V gene. This CDR3 is 15 amino acids long. CDR3 DNA: TGTGCCAGCTCACACCCGGGACGTCATCCCAATGAGCAGTTCTTC. Encoded protein: CASSHPGRHPNEQFF.

On this clonotype: This may arise from a read error, as a much more abundant clone is one base away. V gene TRBV12-3 or TRBV12-4 combines with J gene TRBJ2-3, with D perhaps assigned TRBD1 or TRBD2 (5 bases each). The V end lost 11 bases, the J end lost 2 bases, and 17 bases lay between the germline ends. The CDR3 is 14 amino acids. The CDR3 DNA reads TGTGCCGGTCAGAACGGGGCCTTCACAGATACGCAGTATTTT. This gives the protein CAGQNGAFTDTQYF.

On this clonotype: This may stem from a read error, because a much larger clone lies one nucleotide away. The CDR3 does not end in the conserved phenylalanine or tryptophan, so this is likely a read error. The chain joins TRBV7-6 to TRBJ2-5, with D possibly being TRBD2 (7 bases). Germline values: CDR1 SGHVS, CDR2 FNYEAQ. The CDR3 is 16 amino acids. V shed 8 bases and J shed 5 bases, with 24 bases lying between them. CDR3 in DNA: TGTGCCAGCGAGGACGGGGAGGGTCTTAGGGGGGAGACCCAGTACTCC. This encodes CASEDGEGLRGETQYS.

This clonotype was counted ten times or more. The genes are TRBV12-3 or TRBV12-4 and TRBJ1-3; D call uncertain. V lost 3 bases and J 0 bases, leaving 9 bases between the germline ends. There are 15 residues in the CDR3. The CDR3 loop is CASSFPRISGNTIYF. In DNA form, the CDR3 reads TGTGCCAGCAGTTTCCCCAGGATCTCTGGAAACACCATATATTTT.

The chain combines TRBV3-1 with TRBJ2-6; tentatively, D is TRBD2 (5 bases). CDR3 length equals 17 residues. Germline-derived CDR1 and CDR2 are LGHDT and YNNKEL (reference sequence). The ends were cut back, 6 bases at V and 0 bases at J, with 15 bases in the middle. CDR3 coding DNA: TGTGCCAGCAGAAGAGGAGGCGGGTCCTCTGGGGCCAACGTCCTGACTTTC. It encodes CASRRGGGSSGANVLTF.

This clonotype was picked up many times. V usage is TRBV6-2 or TRBV6-3 and J usage is TRBJ1-6; TRBD1 agrees at 9 bases. The CDR3 totals 13 residues. Per germline, CDR1 MNHEY and CDR2 SVGEGT. V lost 6 bases to trimming and J lost 11 bases; unmatched junction nucleotides: 5. DNA for the CDR3: TGTGCCAGCAGCCCCGACAGGGGGGCACCCCTCCACTTT. As protein: CASSPDRGAPLHF.

The chain has TRBV13 and TRBJ2-5, with 8 bases identical to TRBD2. The CDR3 totals 15 residues. With V trimmed by 4 bases and J by 5 bases, 9 bases remained unmatched. Germline assignment: CDR1 PRHDT and CDR2 FYEKMQ (reference sequence). Here the CDR3 DNA reads TGTGCCAGCAGCTCCCGGAGTAGCGGGAAGGAGACCCAGTACTTC. It is translated as CASSSRSSGKETQYF. The whole variable domain, remainder taken from reference TRBV13 and TRBJ2-5, is AAGVIQSPRHLIKEKRETATLKCYPIPRHDTVYWYQQGPGQDPQFLISFYEKMQSDKGSIPDRFSAQQFSDYHSELNMSSLELGDSALYFCASSSRSSGKETQYFGPGTRLLVL.

The table lists this clonotype with many counts. DNA of the CDR3: TGTGCCAGCAGTGCACGGGACAGGGTCGAGTCACCCCTCCACTTT. Translating gives CASSARDRVESPLHF. The chain couples TRBV6-1 to TRBJ1-6, with 9 positions matching TRBD1. The CDR3 loop spans 15 amino acids. CDR1 is MNHNS, CDR2 SASEGT, per germline. Trimming took 4 bases from V and 10 from J; bases not matched to a gene: 8.

Remarks on this clonotype: The final CDR3 position lacks the conserved phenylalanine or tryptophan, pointing to a likely read error. The rearrangement uses TRBV10-3 and TRBJ1-1, with D perhaps matching TRBD1 (5 bases). V lost 6 bases, J lost 3 bases, and 11 bases lay in between. The V gene's germline CDR1 is ENHRY and CDR2 SYGVKD. The CDR3 loop spans 13 amino acids. Here the CDR3 DNA reads TGTGCCATCAGGAACCGGGACGACACTGAAGCTTTCCTT. Protein sequence: CAIRNRDDTEAFL.

This clonotype was recorded at least ten times. CDR3 DNA sequence: TGTGCCAGCAGTGGGCCCCGATCGCTGGGGGCAGAGACCCAGTACTTC. Its translation: CASSGPRSLGAETQYF. The rearrangement uses TRBV2 and TRBJ2-5; a possible D gene is TRBD1 (6 bases). This CDR3 has 16 residues. Germline V lookup: CDR1 SNHLY, CDR2 FYNNEI. Trimming removed 4 bases at V and 4 bases at J, with 19 bases between.

The rearrangement joins TRBV20-1 to TRBJ1-2, with 9 bases identical to TRBD1. CDR3 length equals 15 residues. After removal of 3 bases from V and 4 bases from J, the junction contained 9 bases not matched to a gene. Germline V gives CDR1 DFQATT, CDR2 SNEGSKA (reference sequence). CDR3 in amino acids: CSASSLGTGSYGYTF. CDR3 DNA sequence: TGCAGTGCTAGTTCCCTAGGGACAGGGAGCTATGGCTACACCTTC.

This clonotype has ten or more counts. V and J are TRBV5-5 and TRBJ2-1; D is perhaps TRBD1 (6 bases). Germline V gives CDR1 SGHKS, CDR2 YYEKEE (reference sequence). The V gene lost 1 base and the J gene lost 8 bases, with 13 bases spanning the gap. The CDR3 sequence is 14 residues long. CDR3 sequence reads: CASSLQGSRDEQFF. CDR3 nucleotide sequence: TGTGCCAGCAGCTTGCAGGGGTCGAGGGATGAGCAGTTCTTC.

The rearrangement joins TRBV29-1 to TRBJ1-1; D perhaps matches TRBD1 (6 bases). The length of the CDR3 is 14 residues. V shed 5 bases and J shed 4 bases, with 17 bases lying between them. The germline V gene has CDR1 SQVTM and CDR2 ANQGSEA. Written as DNA, the CDR3 is TGCAGCGTTACCAGGGGCTTCGGCGGCACTGAAGCTTTCTTT. It codes for CSVTRGFGGTEAFF.

The gene calls are TRBV2 and TRBJ1-4, with 7 bases matching TRBD1. V lost 3 bases, J lost 4 bases, and 5 bases stayed unmatched. The CDR3 runs to 15 residues. CDR1 and CDR2 from the germline V gene are SNHLY and FYNNEI. Here the CDR3 DNA reads TGTGCCAGCAGTGAGCAGGGGGTAGATAATGAAAAACTGTTTTTT. It is translated as CASSEQGVDNEKLFF.

Remarks on this clonotype: Germline and junction disagree at one end, which may indicate a read error. The chain carries TRBV7-8 and TRBJ2-3; no definite D call. Germline CDR1 and CDR2: SGHVS and FQNEAQ. The CDR3 is made up of 16 amino acids. The CDR3 DNA is TGTGCCAGCAGCTTAGGTCAGGCGACCGGCACAGATACGCGGTATTTT. Its protein is CASSLGQATGTDTRYF.

This clonotype showed up many times. V is TRBV9 and J is TRBJ2-6; D remains ambiguous. The CDR3 runs 19 residues. Trimming stripped 0 bases from V and 4 bases from J, with 20 bases between. CDR1 is SGDLS and CDR2 is YYNGEE in the germline V gene. CDR3 region: CASSVARKAGMAGANVLTF. In nucleotides, the CDR3 is TGTGCCAGCAGCGTAGCTCGGAAGGCAGGAATGGCCGGGGCCAACGTCCTGACTTTC. Full variable domain (remainder filled in from reference TRBV9 and TRBJ2-6): DSGVTQTPKHLITATGQRVTLRCSPRSGDLSVYWYQQSLDQGLQFLIQYYNGEERAKGNILERFSAQQFPDLHSELNLSSLELGDSALYFCASSVARKAGMAGANVLTFGAGSRLTVL.

This clonotype was observed many times. This chain connects TRBV2 to TRBJ1-2, with D hard to call. CDR3 length: 17 amino acids. The germline V gene has CDR1 SNHLY and CDR2 FYNNEI. Deletions cut 0 bases from V and 5 bases from J, with 19 bases between. The DNA for the CDR3 is TGTGCCAGCAGTGAAGCGCTTCCCTATTCGCGCGGTTATGGCTACACCTTC. Translation: CASSEALPYSRGYGYTF. Full variable domain (remainder filled in from reference TRBV2 and TRBJ1-2): EPEVTQTPSHQVTQMGQEVILRCVPISNHLYFYWYRQILGQKVEFLVSFYNNEISEKSEIFDDQFSVERPDGSNFTLKIRSTKLEDSAMYFCASSEALPYSRGYGYTFGSGTRLTVV.

This clonotype occurred many times. This sequence joins TRBV19 and TRBJ2-5; 11 bases agree with TRBD2. This CDR3 comprises 17 residues. Germline V gene sequence: CDR1 LNHDA, CDR2 SQIVND (reference sequence). V lost 3 bases to trimming and J lost 1 base; unmatched junction nucleotides: 7. As DNA, the CDR3 is TGTGCCAGTAGTATTCGTCCCGGGACTAGCGGCCAAGAGACCCAGTACTTC. The encoded protein is CASSIRPGTSGQETQYF.

Comments on this clonotype: This may come from a read error, since a much larger clone is one base off. The chain joins TRBV7-9 to TRBJ2-5, with D perhaps TRBD1 (6 bases). The CDR3 runs to 17 residues. Per germline, CDR1 SEHNR and CDR2 FQNEAQ (reference sequence). This chain's CDR3 is CASSSSRDNQSQEPQYF. In DNA form, the CDR3 reads TGTGCCAGCAGTTCCAGTCGGGACAACCAGTCCCAAGAGCCCCAGTACTTC. The full variable domain, its missing parts supplied by reference TRBV7-9 and TRBJ2-5, is DTGVSQNPRHKITKRGQNVTFRCDPISEHNRLYWYRQTLGQGPEFLTYFQNEAQLEKSRLLSDRFSAERPKGSFSTLEIQRTEQGDSAMYLCASSSSRDNQSQEPQYFGPGTRLLVL.

In regard to this clonotype: Possible read error: a much larger clone is one base away. CDR3 DNA: TGTGTCAGCAGCCCCTGGGAGAGAGCTGGCTACACCTTC. Translating it yields CVSSPWERAGYTF. The chain couples TRBV7-9 to TRBJ1-2, with unresolved D. The germline V gene has CDR1 SEHNR and CDR2 FQNEAQ (reference sequence). This CDR3 has 13 amino acids.

This clonotype was found many times. The rearrangement joins TRBV7-8 to TRBJ1-3; possible D gene TRBD1, 5 bases. V gave up 5 bases and J gave up 4 bases, with 9 bases separating them. Germline V CDR1 and CDR2: SGHVS, FQNEAQ. This CDR3 comprises 13 residues. The CDR3 protein is CASSHRGGNTIYF. The DNA for the CDR3 is TGTGCCAGCAGCCACCGGGGCGGAAACACCATATATTTT.

This clonotype was seen many times. CDR3 coding DNA: TGTGCCAGTAGTATATCGATTAGCGCCTATAATTCACCCCTCCACTTT. Residues: CASSISISAYNSPLHF. The rearrangement joins TRBV19 to TRBJ1-6; D is unresolved. V was clipped by 2 bases and J by 2 bases, with 10 bases between them. Germline V gene sequence: CDR1 LNHDA, CDR2 SQIVND (reference sequence). The CDR3 is 16 residues long. The full variable domain, in which reference TRBV19 and TRBJ1-6 provide the parts outside the CDR3, is DGGITQSPKYLFRKEGQNVTLSCEQNLNHDAMYWYRQDPGQGLRLIYYSQIVNDFQKGDIAEGYSVSREKKESFPLTVTSAQKNPTAFYLCASSISISAYNSPLHFGNGTRLTVT.

The table lists this clonotype with a few counts. This chain joins TRBV28 and TRBJ2-1; 7 nucleotides match TRBD2. Per the germline V gene, CDR1 is MDHEN and CDR2 is SYDVKM. Trimming cost V 8 bases and J 3 bases; bases outside gene matches: 4. CDR3 length: 13 residues. The CDR3 sequence: CASFSGHYNEQFF. CDR3 nucleotides: TGTGCCAGCTTTAGCGGGCACTACAATGAGCAGTTCTTC.

With regard to this clonotype: A much larger clone sits a single nucleotide away, making a read error possible. The CDR3: CATSRGTSGGETQYF. The CDR3 DNA follows: TGTGCCACCAGCCGGGGGACTAGCGGAGGAGAGACCCAGTACTTC. The chain employs TRBV3-1 and TRBJ2-5; 11 bases align to TRBD2. The germline V gene has CDR1 LGHDT and CDR2 YNNKEL (reference sequence). The CDR3 is 15 amino acids.

The V and J genes are TRBV6-6 and TRBJ1-1, with a possible D match to TRBD1 (5 bases). Trimming cost V 5 bases and J 2 bases, with 12 bases left between them. The CDR3 is 14 amino acids. CDR1 and CDR2 from the germline V gene are MNHNY and SVGAGI (reference sequence). The CDR3 DNA follows: TGTGCCAGCAGTGGCTGGGACGGTAACACTGAAGCTTTCTTT. Amino acids: CASSGWDGNTEAFF.

A word on this clonotype: A junction end diverges from the germline sequence, so it may reflect a read error. In DNA form, the CDR3 reads TGCGCCAGCAGCTTAGGGGGCACCTCTGGAGACACCATATATTTT. Translated, it gives CASSLGGTSGDTIYF. The chain recombines TRBV7-6 with TRBJ1-3, with TRBD1 matching 7 bases. Germline V CDR1 and CDR2: SGHVS, FNYEAQ. The CDR3 length is 15 residues. The whole variable domain, remainder taken from reference TRBV7-6 and TRBJ1-3, is GAGVSQSPRYKVTKRGQDVALRCDPISGHVSLYWYRQALGQGPEFLTYFNYEAQQDKSGLPNDRFSAERPEGSISTLTIQRTEQRDSAMYRCASSLGGTSGDTIYFGEGSWLTVV.

The V and J genes are TRBV27 and TRBJ1-4, with unresolved D. V shed 5 bases and J shed 8 bases, with 12 bases lying between them. The CDR3 is made up of 13 amino acids. The germline V gene encodes CDR1 MNHEY and CDR2 SMNVEV (reference sequence). CDR3 in amino acids: CASSGGFREKLFF. The CDR3 DNA reads TGTGCCAGCAGTGGTGGATTTAGGGAAAAACTGTTTTTT.

This chain joins TRBV29-1 and TRBJ2-1, with 11 bases fitting TRBD2. Per germline, CDR1 SQVTM and CDR2 ANQGSEA. V lost 7 bases and J lost 5; bases outside the gene matches: 7. The CDR3 sequence is 14 residues long. In nucleotides, the CDR3 is TGCAGCGATTCCGGGACTAGCGGCGACAATGAGCAGTTCTTC. Its translation: CSDSGTSGDNEQFF.

This clonotype was seen at least ten times. DNA for the CDR3: TGCGCCAGCAGCTCTGAGGGGAGGGGTGAAAAACTGTTTTTT. This translates into CASSSEGRGEKLFF. The V and J genes are TRBV5-1 and TRBJ1-4, with a tentative D call TRBD1 (5 bases). CDR3 length equals 14 residues. Germline CDR1 is SGHRS and CDR2 is YFSETQ. Trimming removed 3 bases at V and 7 bases at J, with 13 bases between.